This TCR beta chain comes out of a study of blood T cell repertoires in COVID-19. Participants were aged about 18 to 100 years, lived in 25 or so US areas, and enrolled virtually. Recovery among Cohort 3 donors was established by two negative PCRs, clearance, or symptom resolution. Profiling relied on immunoSEQ multiplex PCR, and the TCRdb table lists in-frame clones only, not all of them. The sample lists 200,000 to 250,000 clones; under 90% were seen once. V dropped 7 bases and J dropped 3 bases, with 10 bases sitting between them. The CDR3 totals 12 residues. CDR1 is SQVTM, CDR2 ANQGSEA, per germline.

This rearrangement joins TRBV29-1 to TRBJ1-5, with D maybe TRBD1 (5 bases). This receptor was identified in a woman in her fifties or sixties who had recovered from COVID-19. The source material was PBMCs or T cells enriched from blood (not recorded which). CDR3 bases: TGCAGCGCTGGGGGGATCAATCAGCCCCAGCATTTT. Translated, it gives CSAGGINQPQHF.